This TCR beta chain is from a study of spatial heterogeneity in lung cancer. Across the study: The cohort: around 77 early-stage, untreated non-small cell lung cancer patients.

In TCRdb, the 5' RACE reads were re-called with MiXCR into one record per CDR3 protein. Among more than 95,000 distinct CDR3 sequences, 9% to 15% were seen once, and the ten largest hold over 15%. As to time point: blood at routine non-recurrence follow-up after resection. Unsorted tumor, nontumor lung tissue or cryopreserved PBMC supplied the whole RNA. Germline V CDR1 and CDR2: MDHEN, SYDVKM. Unmatched junction bases numbered 7, after V lost 6 bases and J lost 1 base. This CDR3 comprises 16 residues. Source: PBMCs, taken at follow-up. This chain connects TRBV28 to TRBJ1-5, with 9 bases aligning to TRBD1. The clonotype was recovered from a male donor with early-stage non-small cell lung cancer. CDR3 loop: CASRSVGQGSNQPQHF. CDR3 nucleotides: TGTGCCAGCAGGTCGGTGGGACAGGGAAGCAATCAGCCCCAGCATTTT.